This record concerns one T cell receptor beta chain sequence. Antigen unknown. All patients were untreated before thyroid surgery. The data stem from a study of metastatic and nonmetastatic thyroid tumors. Across the study: Across peripheral blood and tumor or nodule tissue samples taken from malignant and benign thyroid patients, the repertoires were compared with one another. Study conclusions and caveats: It was reportedly found that TCR beta diversity was significantly higher in malignant thyroid tumors than in benign nodules, a difference seen in both blood and tumor samples.

TCRdb ran MiXCR on the PCR reads. The table shows over 15,000 clones, with 33% occurring only once. V shed 4 bases, J shed 4 bases, and the junction held 7 bases outside the gene matches. Germline loops: CDR1 KGHDR, CDR2 SFDVKD. CDR3 length: 15 residues. The sample consisted of tumor tissue. The rearrangement joins TRBV24-1 to TRBJ2-5, with TRBD1 matching over 8 bases. The source of this sequence is a male donor with papillary thyroid cancer or a benign thyroid nodule (not recorded which). Some clones in this sample may be carry-over from other donors' samples. The CDR3 here is CATSDPGQGRETQYF. The DNA for the CDR3 is TGTGCCACCAGTGACCCCGGACAGGGAAGAGAGACCCAGTACTTC.